A selection of T cell receptor beta chains follows, all from one sample in a study of human thymus T cells. The repertoire was sequenced with immunoSEQ multiplex PCR; TCRdb's copy has only in-frame clones and lacks some. The sample records about 130,000 clones, around 94% being singletons. Specimen: thymus tissue. The receptors come from a boy younger than two with a congenital heart defect but otherwise immunologically healthy. CDR3s include the opening cysteine and the closing phenylalanine or tryptophan. Each record gives: CDR3 length, V gene, D gene, clone size, J gene, CDR3 DNA, CDR3 protein. A D gene is named only where the DNA matches it firmly. Not all rows give a size; the values are once, few, many and, for expanded clones, a class.

17	TRBV15	TRBD1	NA	TRBJ1-6	TGTGCCACCAGCTTGACAGGGCCAAGGTGGGGTTGTTCACCCCTCCACTTT	CATSLTGPRWGCSPLHF
13	TRBV19	NA	NA	TRBJ2-1	TGTGCCAGTAGGGCAGGGCCCTACAATGAGCAGTTCTTC	CASRAGPYNEQFF
12	TRBV30	NA	NA	TRBJ1-2	TGTGCCTGGAAGGTAACAGGCTGGGGCTACACCTTC	CAWKVTGWGYTF
17	TRBV27	TRBD2	NA	TRBJ2-7	TGTGCCAGCAGTTTCAGGACTAGCGGGGGCATACCCTACGAGCAGTACTTC	CASSFRTSGGIPYEQYF
15	TRBV4-1	NA	NA	TRBJ1-1	TGCGCCAGCAGCCAAAGCCACCAAGGGGAGACTGAAGCTTTCTTT	CASSQSHQGETEAFF
14	TRBV6-1	TRBD2	NA	TRBJ2-7	TGTGCCAGCAGGGGGAGGGTTATCGGCTGCGAGCAGTACTTC	CASRGRVIGCEQYF
13	TRBV7-6	NA	NA	TRBJ1-1	TGTGCCAGCAGGGGGGCGCGGAACACTGAAGCTTTCTTT	CASRGARNTEAFF
15	TRBV7-2	NA	NA	TRBJ2-3	TGTGCCAGCAGCTTAGTTGGACCCCTCACAGATACGCAGTATTTT	CASSLVGPLTDTQYF
14	TRBV5-4	NA	NA	TRBJ2-3	TGTGCCAGCAGCCCCGGCCAGGTGACAGATACGCAGTATTTT	CASSPGQVTDTQYF
19	TRBV7-2	NA	NA	TRBJ1-2	TGTGCCAGCAGCTTCCCAACGTGGGGGGTTGGCGGAGAGGGGTATGGCTACACCTTC	CASSFPTWGVGGEGYGYTF
13	TRBV2	TRBD1	once	TRBJ1-2	TGTGCCAGCAGAAAGGGACAGGGAGATGGCTACACCTTC	CASRKGQGDGYTF
15	TRBV19	TRBD1	NA	TRBJ1-2	TGTGCCAGTAGTCCAGGACAGGGATGGGGCTATGGCTACACCTTC	CASSPGQGWGYGYTF
15	TRBV27	NA	NA	TRBJ2-7	TGTGCCAGCAGTTTATTAGGCGGGGCTGGGCACGAGCAGTACTTC	CASSLLGGAGHEQYF
12	TRBV27	NA	NA	TRBJ1-1	TGTGCCAGCAGTCTCCCGGGGACTGAAGCTTTCTTT	CASSLPGTEAFF
15	TRBV5-4	NA	NA	TRBJ1-1	TGTGCCAGCAGCTTGATCGGTGAGAGGGCCACTGAAGCTTTCTTT	CASSLIGERATEAFF
16	TRBV29-1	TRBD2	NA	TRBJ2-1	TGCAGCGTTGCCGGGACTAGGGGGACCTTATACAATGAGCAGTTCTTC	CSVAGTRGTLYNEQFF
17	TRBV7-2	NA	NA	TRBJ2-2	TGTGCCAGCAGCCTCCGTCTGGCTCCCAAGAACACCGGGGAGCTGTTTTTT	CASSLRLAPKNTGELFF
17	TRBV7-9	NA	NA	TRBJ1-3	TGTGCCAGCAGTTCCCCCCGGCAACAAATCTCTGGAAACACCATATATTTT	CASSSPRQQISGNTIYF
16	TRBV19	NA	NA	TRBJ2-3	TGTGCCAGTAGTATTGGGGGGGCCAAAGCTTCAGATACGCAGTATTTT	CASSIGGAKASDTQYF
14	TRBV16	NA	few	TRBJ1-5	TGTGCCAGCAGCCAATCAGGAGGGATTCAGCCCCAGCATTTT	CASSQSGGIQPQHF
17	TRBV28	NA	NA	TRBJ1-5	TGTGCCAGCAGCCCCCCCTGGGGGTTTAGCCCGAATCAGCCCCAGCATTTT	CASSPPWGFSPNQPQHF
14	TRBV7-8	NA	few	TRBJ1-5	TGTGCCAGCAGCTTAGCCCCTGGGGATCAGCCCCAGCATTTT	CASSLAPGDQPQHF
17	TRBV7-2	TRBD2	NA	TRBJ2-7	TGTGCCAGCAGCTTAGCTGGGCGGGGGGACGGTTCCTACGAGCAGTACTTC	CASSLAGRGDGSYEQYF
17	TRBV28	NA	NA	TRBJ2-2	TGTGCCAGCAGTCTAGCCCTCCTCAGACCTAACACCGGGGAGCTGTTTTTT	CASSLALLRPNTGELFF
13	TRBV13	NA	NA	TRBJ1-1	TGTGCCAGCAGCTTCGCAGAGAACACTGAAGCTTTCTTT	CASSFAENTEAFF
13	TRBV7-2	NA	once	TRBJ2-1	TGTGCCAGCAGCCCGAACCGGACGGAGGAGCAGTTCTTC	CASSPNRTEEQFF
17	TRBV5-4	TRBD2	NA	TRBJ2-2	TGTGCCAGCAGCAACGGACGGTTTAGCGGGGGGACCGGGGAGCTGTTTTTT	CASSNGRFSGGTGELFF
14	TRBV6-5	TRBD1	NA	TRBJ2-1	TGTGCCAGCCGAGGGACAGTCTCCTACAATGAGCAGTTCTTC	CASRGTVSYNEQFF
15	TRBV2	TRBD1	NA	TRBJ1-2	TGTGCCAGCACTCAACAGGGGCGTACTAACTATGGCTACACCTTC	CASTQQGRTNYGYTF
13	TRBV10-1	TRBD2	NA	TRBJ2-1	TGCGCCAGCAGTGAGCGGGGGGGCAATGAGCAGTTCTTC	CASSERGGNEQFF
16	TRBV7-6	TRBD1	NA	TRBJ1-1	TGTGCCAGCAGCTTAGGAGGGGGCCGCGGAAACACTGAAGCTTTCTTT	CASSLGGGRGNTEAFF
16	TRBV6-6	NA	NA	TRBJ2-7	TGTGCCAGCAGCCTTCGGGGCGGTTCCCTGACCTACGAGCAGTACTTC	CASSLRGGSLTYEQYF